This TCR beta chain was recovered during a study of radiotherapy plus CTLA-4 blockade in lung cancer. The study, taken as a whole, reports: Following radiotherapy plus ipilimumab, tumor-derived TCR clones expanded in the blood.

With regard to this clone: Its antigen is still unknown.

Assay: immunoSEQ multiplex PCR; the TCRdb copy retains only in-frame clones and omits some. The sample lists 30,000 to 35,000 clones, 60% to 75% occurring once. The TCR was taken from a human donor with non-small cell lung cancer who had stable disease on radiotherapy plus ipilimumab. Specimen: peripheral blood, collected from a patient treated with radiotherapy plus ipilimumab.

CDR3: CARSLAEGQGRKDTDTQYF. CDR3 bases: TGTGCCAGAAGCTTAGCCGAGGGACAGGGGAGAAAGGACACAGATACGCAGTATTTT. The chain couples TRBV7-5 to TRBJ2-3; the D call TRBD1 from the table was never checked on the DNA. TRBV7-5 is a pseudogene locus. The CDR3 runs to 19 residues.